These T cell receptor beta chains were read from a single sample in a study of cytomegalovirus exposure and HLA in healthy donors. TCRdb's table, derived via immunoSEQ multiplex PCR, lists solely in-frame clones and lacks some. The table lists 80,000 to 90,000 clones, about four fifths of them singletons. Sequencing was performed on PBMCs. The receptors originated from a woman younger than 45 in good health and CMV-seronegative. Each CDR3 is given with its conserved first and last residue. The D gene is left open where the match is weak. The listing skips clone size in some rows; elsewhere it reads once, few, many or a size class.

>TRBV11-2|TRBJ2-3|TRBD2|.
TGTGCCAGCAGCTTAGTACTAGCGGGAGTAACAGATACGCAGTATTTT
CASSLVLAGVTDTQYF
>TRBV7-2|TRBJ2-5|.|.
TGTGCCAGCAGCTTGGGGGCCCCGGCCCAAGAGACCCAGTACTTC
CASSLGAPAQETQYF
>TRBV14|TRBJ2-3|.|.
TGTGCCAGCAGCAACGAGCGGGTGTACACAGATACGCAGTATTTT
CASSNERVYTDTQYF
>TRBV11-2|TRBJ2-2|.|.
TGTGCCAGCAGCCTACCCTGGGAGCTGTTTTTT
CASSLPWELFF
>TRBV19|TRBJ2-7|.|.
TGTGCCAGTAGTATCCCAGGACTTTCCTACGAGCAGTACTTC
CASSIPGLSYEQYF
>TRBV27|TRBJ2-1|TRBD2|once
TGTGCCAGCAGTCCCGGGGTAGCGGGAGGCCTCCTGCAGTTCTTC
CASSPGVAGGLLQFF
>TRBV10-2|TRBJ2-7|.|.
TGCGCCAGCAGTACGGAGAACTACTACGAGCAGTACTTC
CASSTENYYEQYF
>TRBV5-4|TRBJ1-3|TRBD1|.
TGTGCCAGCAGCTTAAGTGACAGGGGGCGAGGAAACACCATATATTTT
CASSLSDRGRGNTIYF
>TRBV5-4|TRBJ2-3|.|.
TGTGCCAGCAGCCCGTATAGGGAGGATACGCAGTATTTT
CASSPYREDTQYF
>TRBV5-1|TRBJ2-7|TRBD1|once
TGCGCCAGCAGCTCCGGACAGGGAATGGGCGAGCAGTACTTC
CASSSGQGMGEQYF
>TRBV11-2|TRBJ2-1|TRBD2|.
TGTGCCAGCAGCCCGGGACTAGCGGGAGGCCAGTCTCAGTTCTTC
CASSPGLAGGQSQFF
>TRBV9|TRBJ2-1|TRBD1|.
TGTGCCAGCAGCCCCGGGACAGGGTGGAACAATGAGCAGTTCTTC
CASSPGTGWNNEQFF
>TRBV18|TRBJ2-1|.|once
TGTGCCAGCTCTCCAGGACTAACTGGCAATGAGCAGTTCTTC
CASSPGLTGNEQFF
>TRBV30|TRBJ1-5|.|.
TGTGCCTGGAGTGAGGGGGATAGTCAGCCCCAGCATTTT
CAWSEGDSQPQHF
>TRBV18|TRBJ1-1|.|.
TGTGCCAGCTCTGTGGACAGAATGAACACTGAAGCTTTCTTT
CASSVDRMNTEAFF
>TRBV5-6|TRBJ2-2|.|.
TGTGCCAGCAGCCCAAGGAAGACAGGGAACACCGGGGAGCTGTTTTTT
CASSPRKTGNTGELFF
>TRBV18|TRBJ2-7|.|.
TGTGCCAGCTCCCAGGGTTCGGCAGCCTACGAGCAGTACTTC
CASSQGSAAYEQYF
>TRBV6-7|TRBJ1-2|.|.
TGTGCCAGCAGTTACTCGAATTTAATCCAGGGTATTATGCGTGACTATGGCTACACCTTC
CASSYSNLIQGIMRDYGYTF
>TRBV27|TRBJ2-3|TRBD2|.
TGTGCCAGCAGTTTATTAGGGACTAGCGGGAGTTCACCAGATACGCAGTATTTT
CASSLLGTSGSSPDTQYF
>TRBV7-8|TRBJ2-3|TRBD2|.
TGTGCCAGCAGCCGGACTAGCGGAAGCACAGATACGCAGTATTTT
CASSRTSGSTDTQYF
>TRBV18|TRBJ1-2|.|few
TGTGCCAGCTCACCCGGAGAGACTAAGGGCTACACCTTC
CASSPGETKGYTF
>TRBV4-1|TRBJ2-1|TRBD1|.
TGCGCCAGCGGCCCCCCGGGACAGTCCTACAATGAGCAGTTCTTC
CASGPPGQSYNEQFF
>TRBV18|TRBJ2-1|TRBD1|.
TGTGCCAGCTCACCACCGTCTAGGACAGGGCCGTACAATGAGCAGTTCTTC
CASSPPSRTGPYNEQFF
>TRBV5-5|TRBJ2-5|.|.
TGTGCCAGCAGAGGGGACATATTACAAGAGACCCAGTACTTC
CASRGDILQETQYF
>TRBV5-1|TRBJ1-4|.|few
TGCGCCAGCAGCTTGGGGGCAGCCACAGCTAATGAAAAACTGTTTTTT
CASSLGAATANEKLFF
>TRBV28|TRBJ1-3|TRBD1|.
TGTGCCAGCAGCAGTCCAGGGGGTGGAAACACCATATATTTT
CASSSPGGGNTIYF
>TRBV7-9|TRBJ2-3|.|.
TGTGCCAGCAGCTTAGATGGACCGGGGGGCACAGATACGCAGTATTTT
CASSLDGPGGTDTQYF
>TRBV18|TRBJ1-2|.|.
TGTGCCAGCTCACCCCCCTCCGATGCGGGTGGCTACACCTTC
CASSPPSDAGGYTF
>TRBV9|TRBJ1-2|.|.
TGTGCCAGCAGCGTCTTGGGGGCTGCGAACTATGGCTACACCTTC
CASSVLGAANYGYTF
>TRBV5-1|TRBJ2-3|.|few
TGCGCCAGCAGCTTGGCATCGCGAGGAGGTTCAGATACGCAGTATTTT
CASSLASRGGSDTQYF
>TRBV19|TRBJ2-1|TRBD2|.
TGTGCCAGTAGTATGGGCGGCGGGAGCAATGAGCAGTTCTTC
CASSMGGGSNEQFF
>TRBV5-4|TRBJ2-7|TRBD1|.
TGTGCCAGCAGCTTGGCCGGCAGGGGGCCGGACGAGCAGTACTTC
CASSLAGRGPDEQYF